This TCR beta chain stems from a study of cytomegalovirus exposure and HLA in healthy donors. 13 Jbeta primers and 60 Vbeta primers were used for the PCR. Data came from immunoSEQ multiplex PCR; TCRdb stores just in-frame clones and leaves some out. Seen here are some 99,000 clones, around 74% observed once, and the top ten hold less than 2%. This clonotype was obtained from a male donor in good health and CMV-seronegative. Sequenced: PBMCs.

The CDR3 DNA follows: TGTGCCAGCAGTGCTAGCGTCGGGGAGCAGTTCTTC. The encoded protein is CASSASVGEQFF. The chain links TRBV28 to TRBJ2-1, with a possible D match to TRBD2 (6 bases). Trimming left V 5 bases short and J 10 bases short, with 12 bases between. Germline assignment: CDR1 MDHEN and CDR2 SYDVKM. The CDR3 consists of 12 residues. The complete variable domain, with remaining parts taken from reference TRBV28 and TRBJ2-1, reads DVKVTQSSRYLVKRTGEKVFLECVQDMDHENMFWYRQDPGLGLRLIYFSYDVKMKEKGDIPEGYSVSREKKERFSLILESASTNQTSMYLCASSASVGEQFFGPGTRLTVL.